This record looks at one TCR beta chain sequence and its context. The antigen remains undetermined. The sample is drawn from a study of lymphopenia after photon versus proton radiotherapy. General study points: Post-nadir diversity loss with photons came from oligoclonal expansion, particularly CD8+ Temra cells. Relative stability marked proton patients; photon patients lost diversity and naive cells. In patients who died, overall survival fell as post-nadir TCR diversity dropped more. Only patients who died were analyzed for survival; proton advantage is unproven.

Libraries were prepared by immunoSEQ multiplex PCR; TCRdb keeps only in-frame clonotypes and omits some of them. The data hold about 12,000 clones, with roughly 90% observed a single time. Trimming left V 5 bases short and J 0 bases short, with 11 bases between. Germline V gene data show CDR1 as SEHNR and CDR2 as FQNEAQ (reference sequence). The CDR3 has 16 amino acids. The rearrangement uses TRBV7-9 and TRBJ1-6; no definite D call. The sequencing used peripheral blood, collected from a patient treated with photon-based radiotherapy. This receptor was taken from a man in his 60s with pancreatic cancer. CDR3 amino acids: CASSADGISYNSPLHF. The CDR3 DNA reads TGTGCCAGCAGCGCGGACGGTATCTCCTATAATTCACCCCTCCACTTT. Supplemented by reference TRBV7-9 and TRBJ1-6, the full variable domain reads DTGVSQNPRHKITKRGQNVTFRCDPISEHNRLYWYRQTLGQGPEFLTYFQNEAQLEKSRLLSDRFSAERPKGSFSTLEIQRTEQGDSAMYLCASSADGISYNSPLHFGNGTRLTVT.